This TCR beta chain was obtained from a study of T cell responses to AZD1222 COVID-19 vaccine. Study summary: Samples with a second dose at about 4 or about 12 weeks were pooled together. Whole-study findings and limits: Among vaccine-associated CD4 TCRs, coverage spanned spike, with dominance at 160-218 and 743-854. Close to half of all spike-specific TCRs reportedly target regions of the variants that are unmutated. Donors were chiefly white British, with a greater number of females, and clonal diversity was perhaps underestimated.

Trimming took 6 bases from V and 3 from J, leaving 7 bases between them. This CDR3 is 13 amino acids long. In germline, CDR1 is KGHDR, CDR2 SFDVKD. A word on this clone: Its antigen remains unknown.

The method was immunoSEQ multiplex PCR; TCRdb's version includes in-frame clones alone and lacks a portion of them. This sample carries more than 110,000 clones, roughly 88% of them seen once, and the ten largest clones take roughly 8%. This clonotype was obtained from an adult in good health. The sample in question was peripheral blood, obtained on day 0 of AZD1222 vaccination. This chain links TRBV24-1 with TRBJ2-2; TRBD1 might be the D (5 bases). The CDR3 DNA is TGTGCCACCAGTTGGGGCTACACCGGGGAGCTGTTTTTT. Amino acid sequence: CATSWGYTGELFF.